The T cell receptor (beta chain) under discussion was sequenced for a study of T cells in Graves' hyperthyroidism and ophthalmopathy. Study details: Before any treatment, at initial diagnosis, peripheral blood was collected.

Ophthalmopathy in the patients scored at least 3 on Clinical Activity Score and at least 4 on NOSPECS grade, lasting under 3 months. In this sample, this clonotype turned up many times. There are 16 residues in the CDR3. The germline V gene encodes CDR1 MNHNS and CDR2 SASEGT. Unmatched junction bases numbered 4, after V lost 6 bases and J lost 4 bases. The CDR3 regions of TCR beta were amplified from RNA transcripts. When the TCR CDR3 underwent first-round RT-PCR, the HTBI primer set was used. MiXCR was run by TCRdb on the multiplex PCR reads, yielding one entry per CDR3 protein. The table records about 640,000 distinct CDR3 sequences, less than 25% of them present only once.

V is TRBV6-1 and J is TRBJ2-1, with 15 bases aligning to TRBD2. The clonotype originates from a man between 25 and 39 years old with Graves' ophthalmopathy. Sequenced sample: blood. Written as DNA, the CDR3 is TGTGCCAGCAGACGGACTAGCGGGAGGGTTTACAATGAGCAGTTCTTC. Its translation is CASRRTSGRVYNEQFF.